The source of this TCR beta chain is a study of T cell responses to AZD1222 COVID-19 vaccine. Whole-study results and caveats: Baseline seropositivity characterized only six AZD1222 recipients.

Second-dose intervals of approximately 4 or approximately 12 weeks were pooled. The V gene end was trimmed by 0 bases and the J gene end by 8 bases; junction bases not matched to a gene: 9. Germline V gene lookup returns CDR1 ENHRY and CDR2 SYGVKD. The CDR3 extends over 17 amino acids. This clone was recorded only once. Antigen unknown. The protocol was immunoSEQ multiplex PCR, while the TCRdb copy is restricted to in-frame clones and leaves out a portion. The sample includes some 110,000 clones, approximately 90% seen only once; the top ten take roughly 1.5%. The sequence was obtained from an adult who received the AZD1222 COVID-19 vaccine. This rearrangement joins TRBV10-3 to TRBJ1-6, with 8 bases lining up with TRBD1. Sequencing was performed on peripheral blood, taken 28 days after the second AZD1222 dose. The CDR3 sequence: CAISESRTGILDSPLHF. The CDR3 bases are TGTGCCATCAGTGAGTCGCGGACAGGGATTTTAGATTCACCCCTCCACTTT.